This TCR beta chain was captured in a study of cytomegalovirus exposure and HLA in healthy donors. Study-wide findings and caveats: Later analysis associated a missense DCLRE1C variant with TCR beta V- and J-gene trimming.

The PCR employed 60 Vbeta primers together with 13 Jbeta primers. This table comes from immunoSEQ multiplex PCR, and its TCRdb copy is limited to in-frame clones, with some not included. The sample has over 100,000 clones; over 70% are singletons. This clone was detected only a few times. No antigen is known for it. This CDR3 is 14 amino acids long. V gave up 1 base and J gave up 1 base, with 7 bases separating them. CDR1 and CDR2 from the germline V gene are ENHRY and SYGVKD. This receptor was taken from a woman aged 40 to 55 in good health and CMV-seronegative. Source material: PBMCs. The chain joins TRBV10-3 to TRBJ2-5, with D unresolved. The CDR3 loop is CAISEFGPQETQYF. The CDR3 nucleotides are TGTGCCATCAGTGAGTTTGGGCCCCAAGAGACCCAGTACTTC.